This T cell receptor (beta chain) was obtained from a study of blood T cell repertoires in COVID-19. Background on the study: T cells, B-cell-depleted T cells, or PBMCs supplied cDNA or gDNA.

This study enrolled people aged about 18 to 100 from roughly 24 US geographic areas. Which cohort a participant joined came from the clinical history participants gave. Participants classified as exposed had met a COVID-19 case within 2 weeks before study entry. The method was immunoSEQ multiplex PCR; TCRdb's version includes in-frame clones alone and lacks a portion of them. The repertoire holds fewer than 250,000 clones, with around 87% as singletons. Between the trimmed V and J ends, which lost 6 bases and 0 bases, there was a span of 8 bases. Germline-derived CDR1 and CDR2 are SNHLY and FYNNEI. This CDR3 has 13 amino acids.

Sequenced input: PBMCs or T cells enriched from blood (not recorded which). V gene TRBV2 combines with J gene TRBJ2-5, with a possible D match to TRBD1 (5 bases). This clonotype was sampled from a man aged 25 to 40 who had been exposed to COVID-19. In DNA form, the CDR3 reads TGTGCCAGCAGGTGGGGCCACCAAGAGACCCAGTACTTC. As protein: CASRWGHQETQYF.